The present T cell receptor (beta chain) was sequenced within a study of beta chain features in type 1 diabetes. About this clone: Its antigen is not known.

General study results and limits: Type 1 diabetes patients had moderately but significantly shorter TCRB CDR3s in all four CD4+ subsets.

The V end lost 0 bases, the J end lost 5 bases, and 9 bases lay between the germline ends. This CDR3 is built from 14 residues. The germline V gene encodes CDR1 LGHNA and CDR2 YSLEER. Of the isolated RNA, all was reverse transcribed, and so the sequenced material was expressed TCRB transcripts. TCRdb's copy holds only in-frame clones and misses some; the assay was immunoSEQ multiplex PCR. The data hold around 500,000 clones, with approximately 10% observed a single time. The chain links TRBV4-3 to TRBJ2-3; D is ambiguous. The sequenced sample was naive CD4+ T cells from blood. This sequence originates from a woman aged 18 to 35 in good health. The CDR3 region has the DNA TGCGCCAGCAGCCAAGAAATGTGGGAAGATACGCAGTATTTT. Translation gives CASSQEMWEDTQYF.